The present T cell receptor (beta chain) was sequenced within a study of Ad26.COV2.S vaccination and SARS-CoV-2 variants (dated by TCRdb to the early 2020s). For context, the study as a whole: Donors in the vaccine arm were drawn from COV1001, a phase I-IIa trial of Ad26.COV2.S in healthy adults that was multicentre, randomized, double-blind and placebo-controlled. A total of 32 samples were included in the TCR-sequenced set, comprising around 20 Ad26.COV2.S vaccine recipients, 5 placebo recipients and 8 SARS-CoV-2 convalescent individuals. Dosing of Ad26.COV2.S was intramuscular, at either 5x10^10 or 1x10^11 viral particles, delivered as one shot or as two shots spaced 56 days apart. Trial participants were randomized into five groups of five, in which low-dose or high-dose Ad26.COV2.S was given once or twice, or placebo was given on both occasions. Throughout the experiments and outcome assessment, investigators stayed blinded to trial group allocation. TCRbeta repertoire sequencing served as the tool for gauging how specific and how broad the SARS-CoV-2-reactive T cell receptors were following Ad26.COV2.S vaccination. Study-wide findings and limitations: Comparable non-spike TCR breadth was observed between vaccine and placebo recipients, consistent with only spike being contained in the vaccine. Spike-specific TCR breadth was higher in Ad26.COV2.S recipients than in placebo recipients (P = 0.0014). The study was not powered for comparison of responses between vaccine doses or regimens. It was noted by the authors that total T cell responses may have been underestimated by the TCR breadth and depth analyses. After vaccination, spike-specific CD8+ and CD4+ T cell responses were reported to show substantial breadth.

TCRbeta CDR3 regions were sequenced with the immunoSEQ Assay. After extraction, genomic DNA underwent amplification by bias-controlled multiplex PCR, followed by high-throughput sequencing. In the source study's methods: To quantify the absolute abundance of each unique TCRbeta CDR3 region, sequences were collapsed and filtered. Usable DNA was measured by amplifying reference genes present in all nucleated cells, and TCRbeta template counts were normalized to that usable DNA to estimate T cell fraction. Repertoire TCRs were annotated as SARS-CoV-2-specific when V gene, CDR3 amino acid sequence and J gene were exactly matched to a known reactive TCR set. The reference SARS-CoV-2 TCR set came from MIRA and was filtered for enrichment in COVID-19-positive ImmuneCODE repertoires, removing public or cross-reactive TCRs. Based on the MIRA antigens, annotated TCRs were further analysed at the level of specific ORF or position within ORF. Depth was the summed frequency of annotated unique rearrangements, while breadth was defined as annotated unique rearrangements over total unique productive rearrangements. Group comparisons of TCR breadth used two-sided Wilcoxon rank-sum tests. TCRdb obtained this table from immuneACCESS and retained in-frame rearrangements with V and J assigned. These tables miss some clones; where compared with another copy, unresolved V genes account for less than half of the shortfall, and the remainder is unexplained. For V, J and clone size, that table is used; D and trimming come from the DNA. This sample has 300,000 to 400,000 clones in its table, and roughly 89% of those were observed once. Around 5% of the sample rests with the top ten.

Remarks on this clone: The specificity of this receptor is unknown. The input lacks base qualities; no much larger clone sits a single base away.

The CDR3 runs 14 amino acids, cysteine and phenylalanine included. Only CDR3 DNA remains: 42 bases, in frame from the first base. CDR1 and CDR2 are read off the germline V gene as MNHEY and SVGEGT. V is clipped by 2 bases and J by 10 bases, and the sequence between their germline boundaries is 12 bases long. The treatment or condition tag for this specimen amounts to: some 20 received Ad26.COV2.S at low or high dose, single or two shots; several received placebo; per-sample allocation not given. Repertoires of vaccine and placebo recipients were sequenced from samples collected on day 63 after the first injection. Between 29 July and 7 August 2020, Cohort 1b enrolled 25 adults aged 18-55 years at one site in Boston, USA. Ad26.COV2.S was a replication-incompetent adenovirus type 26 vector that expressed a prefusion-stabilized SARS-CoV-2 spike protein derived from the original Wuhan strain.

The TCR comes from a person aged 18-65 years who received the Ad26.COV2.S COVID-19 vaccine or a placebo. The sequence is built from TRBV6-2 or TRBV6-3 and TRBJ1-6, and perhaps TRBD1 as D gene, on 6 matching bases. The input for sequencing was peripheral blood, taken in a trial of Ad26.COV2.S vaccine versus placebo. The DNA is TGTGCCAGCAGTTACGGCCGGGGGCGATCACCCCTCCACTTT. Its translation is CASSYGRGRSPLHF.